This T cell receptor beta chain was captured by sequencing in a study of blood T cell repertoires in COVID-19. Authors' methods: It was from reference gene primer amplification that nucleated cell counts were estimated. Using immunoSEQ multiplex PCR, the repertoire was profiled, and TCRdb retains in-frame clones only, with some absent. V, J and clone size derive from that table, while D and trimming were established from the DNA sequence. Among 130,000 to 150,000 clones listed, around four fifths were seen once. Trimming shortened V by 4 bases and J by 0 bases, and 14 bases separated the two germline ends. Per germline, CDR1 SGHRS and CDR2 YFSETQ. The CDR3 spans 15 residues.

The chain has TRBV5-1 and TRBJ2-7, with D perhaps TRBD2 (5 bases). The receptor comes from a woman between 40 and 50 years old with active or convalescent COVID-19. Sequencing input: peripheral blood. The CDR3 DNA follows: TGCGCCAGCAGCCATGGGATCGACTACTCCTACGAGCAGTACTTC. As protein: CASSHGIDYSYEQYF.